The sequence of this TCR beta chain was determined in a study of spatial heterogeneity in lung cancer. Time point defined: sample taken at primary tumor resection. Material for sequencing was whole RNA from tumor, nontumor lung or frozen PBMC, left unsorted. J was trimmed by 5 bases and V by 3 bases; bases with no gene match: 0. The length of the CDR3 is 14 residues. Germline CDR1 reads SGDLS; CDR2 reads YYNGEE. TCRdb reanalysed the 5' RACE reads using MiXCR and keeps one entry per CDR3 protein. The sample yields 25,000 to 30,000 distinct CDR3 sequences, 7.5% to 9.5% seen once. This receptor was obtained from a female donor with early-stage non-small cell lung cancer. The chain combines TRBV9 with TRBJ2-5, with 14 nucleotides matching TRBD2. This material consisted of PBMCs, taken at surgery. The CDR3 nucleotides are TGTGCCAGCAGCGGACTAGCGGGAGGGGAGACCCAGTACTTC. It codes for CASSGLAGGETQYF.